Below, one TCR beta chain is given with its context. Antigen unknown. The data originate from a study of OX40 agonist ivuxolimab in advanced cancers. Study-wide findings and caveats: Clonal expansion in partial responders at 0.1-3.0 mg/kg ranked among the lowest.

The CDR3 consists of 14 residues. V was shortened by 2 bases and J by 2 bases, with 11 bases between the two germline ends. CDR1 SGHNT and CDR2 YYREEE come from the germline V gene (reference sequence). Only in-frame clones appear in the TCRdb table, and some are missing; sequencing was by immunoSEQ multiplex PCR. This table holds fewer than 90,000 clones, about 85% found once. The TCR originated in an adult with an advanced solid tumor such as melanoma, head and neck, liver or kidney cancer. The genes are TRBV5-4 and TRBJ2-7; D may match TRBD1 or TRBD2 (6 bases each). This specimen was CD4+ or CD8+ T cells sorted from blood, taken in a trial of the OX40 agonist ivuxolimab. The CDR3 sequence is CASSFYGGPYEQYF. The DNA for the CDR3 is TGTGCCAGCAGCTTTTATGGGGGGCCCTACGAGCAGTACTTC.